This TCR beta chain was documented in a study of blood T cell repertoires in COVID-19 (TCRdb year 2020). Some background on the complete study: The collaborator samples originated in the United States, Italy and Spain and spanned the acute and convalescent phases of COVID-19. The material from the prospective study consisted of cDNA or gDNA derived from T cells, B-cell-depleted T cells, or PBMCs. The dataset comprised deeply sampled blood TCRbeta repertoires from subjects exposed to, actively infected with, or recovered from COVID-19. The repertoires were released in a freely available public database intended as a resource for research on the immune response to SARS-CoV-2. Samples were obtained from the ongoing ImmuneRACE study (first 160 participants) and from about 1,300 subjects provided by 6 global collaborators. The sample metadata nearly always contained a de-identified subject ID, COVID-19 status, age in years and sex. HLA class I and class II types, where available, came from metadata supplied by the sample provider rather than from assay-based typing. Overall study outcomes, separate from this receptor: The amount of clinical and demographic metadata varied by source and participant and was provided uncurated.

Sequences LNHDA (CDR1) and SQIVND (CDR2) are obtained from the germline V gene (reference sequence). The germline ends are 8 bases apart after V is trimmed by 1 base and J by 8 bases. The CDR3 runs 12 residues from the cysteine to the phenylalanine. CDR3 DNA only is kept here, 36 bases in frame from base 1. The immunoSEQ Assay, a bias-controlled multiplex PCR, was used to amplify TCRbeta CDR3 regions from genomic DNA. The authors processed their data as follows. Within the assay, amplification of reference gene primers was used to estimate how many nucleated cells each sample contained. Sequence reads were collapsed and filtered to measure the absolute abundance of every unique TCRbeta CDR3 rearrangement. Productive Simpson clonality was computed per sample as the square root of Simpson's diversity index over productive rearrangements. TCRdb obtained this table from immuneACCESS and retained in-frame rearrangements with V and J assigned. These tables miss some clones; where compared with another copy, unresolved V genes account for less than half of the shortfall, and the remainder is unexplained. The V and J calls and clone size come from that table; D and trimming were worked out from the DNA. This sample lists roughly 230,000 clones; about 86% were detected once. 4.4% of the sample comes from the top ten.

With regard to this clone: The antigen it binds to is not known. One base away there is no much larger clone; base qualities are not given.

Each collaborating institution followed its own protocols to collect whole blood in K2EDTA tubes. Collaborator samples were shipped for TCRbeta analysis as frozen whole blood, isolated PBMCs, or DNA extracted from either sample type. Here the chain combines TRBV19 and TRBJ1-2; the D gene is not confidently resolved. The specimen sequenced was peripheral blood. The TCR originated in a man aged 50 to 60 with active or convalescent COVID-19. The CDR3 has the sequence CASSIANAGYTF. The DNA sequence is as follows: TGTGCCAGTAGTATAGCCAACGCGGGCTACACCTTC.